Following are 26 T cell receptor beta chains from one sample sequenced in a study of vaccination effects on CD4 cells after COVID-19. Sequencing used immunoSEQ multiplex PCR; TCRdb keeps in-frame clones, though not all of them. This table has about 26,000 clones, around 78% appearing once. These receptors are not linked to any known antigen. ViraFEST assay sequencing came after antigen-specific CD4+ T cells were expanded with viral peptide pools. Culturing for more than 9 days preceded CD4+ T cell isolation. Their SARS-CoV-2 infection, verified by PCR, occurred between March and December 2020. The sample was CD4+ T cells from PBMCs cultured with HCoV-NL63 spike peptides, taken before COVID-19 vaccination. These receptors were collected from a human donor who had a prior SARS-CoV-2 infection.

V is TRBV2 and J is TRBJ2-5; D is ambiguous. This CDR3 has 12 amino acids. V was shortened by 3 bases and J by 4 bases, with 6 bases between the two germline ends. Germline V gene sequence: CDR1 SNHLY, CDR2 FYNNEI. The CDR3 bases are TGTGCCAGCAGTGACGCTGGAGAGACCCAGTACTTC. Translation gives CASSDAGETQYF.

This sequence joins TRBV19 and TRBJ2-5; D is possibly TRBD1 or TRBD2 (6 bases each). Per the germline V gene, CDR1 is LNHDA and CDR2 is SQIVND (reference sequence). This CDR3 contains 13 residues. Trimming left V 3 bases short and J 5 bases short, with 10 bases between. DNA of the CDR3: TGTGCCAGTAGTATCAGGGGAGGCGAGACCCAGTACTTC. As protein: CASSIRGGETQYF. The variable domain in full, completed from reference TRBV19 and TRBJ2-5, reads DGGITQSPKYLFRKEGQNVTLSCEQNLNHDAMYWYRQDPGQGLRLIYYSQIVNDFQKGDIAEGYSVSREKKESFPLTVTSAQKNPTAFYLCASSIRGGETQYFGPGTRLLVL.

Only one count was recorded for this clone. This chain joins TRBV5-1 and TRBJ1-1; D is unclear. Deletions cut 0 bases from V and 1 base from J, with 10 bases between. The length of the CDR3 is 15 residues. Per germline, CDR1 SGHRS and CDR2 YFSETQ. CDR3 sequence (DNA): TGCGCCAGCAGCTTGGAAGGCAGGAGGAACACTGAAGCTTTCTTT. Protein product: CASSLEGRRNTEAFF.

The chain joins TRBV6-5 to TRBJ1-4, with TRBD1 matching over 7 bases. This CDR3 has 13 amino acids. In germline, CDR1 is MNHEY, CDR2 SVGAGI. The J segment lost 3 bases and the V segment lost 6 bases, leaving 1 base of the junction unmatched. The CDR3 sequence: CASRGQSNEKLFF. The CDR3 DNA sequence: TGTGCCAGCAGGGGACAGTCTAATGAAAAACTGTTTTTT.

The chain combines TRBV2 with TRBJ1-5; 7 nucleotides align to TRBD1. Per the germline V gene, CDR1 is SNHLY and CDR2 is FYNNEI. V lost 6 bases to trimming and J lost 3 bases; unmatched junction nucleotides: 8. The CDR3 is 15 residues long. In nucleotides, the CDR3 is TGTGCCAGCAGACTTGGACAGGCCCACAATCAGCCCCAGCATTTT. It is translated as CASRLGQAHNQPQHF.

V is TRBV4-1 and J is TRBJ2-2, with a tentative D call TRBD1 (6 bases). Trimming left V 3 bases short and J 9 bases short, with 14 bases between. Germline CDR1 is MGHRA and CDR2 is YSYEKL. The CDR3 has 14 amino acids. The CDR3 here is CASSHPSGVRELFF. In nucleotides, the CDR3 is TGCGCCAGCAGCCACCCCTCAGGGGTCCGGGAGCTGTTTTTT.

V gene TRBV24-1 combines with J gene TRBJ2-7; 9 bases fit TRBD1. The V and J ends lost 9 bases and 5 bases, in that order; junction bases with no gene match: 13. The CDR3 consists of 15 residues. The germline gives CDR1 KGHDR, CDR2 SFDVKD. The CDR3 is CATFSTGQGLHEQYF. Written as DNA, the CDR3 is TGTGCCACCTTCTCCACAGGACAGGGGCTGCACGAGCAGTACTTC.

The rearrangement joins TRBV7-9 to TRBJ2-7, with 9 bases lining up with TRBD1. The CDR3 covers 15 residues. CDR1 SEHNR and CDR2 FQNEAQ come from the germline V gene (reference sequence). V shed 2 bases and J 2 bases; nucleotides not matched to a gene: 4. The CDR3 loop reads CASSLMGTGTYEQYF. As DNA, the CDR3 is TGTGCCAGCAGCTTAATGGGGACAGGGACCTACGAGCAGTACTTC. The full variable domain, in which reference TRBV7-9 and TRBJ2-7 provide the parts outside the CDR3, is DTGVSQNPRHKITKRGQNVTFRCDPISEHNRLYWYRQTLGQGPEFLTYFQNEAQLEKSRLLSDRFSAERPKGSFSTLEIQRTEQGDSAMYLCASSLMGTGTYEQYFGPGTRLTVT.

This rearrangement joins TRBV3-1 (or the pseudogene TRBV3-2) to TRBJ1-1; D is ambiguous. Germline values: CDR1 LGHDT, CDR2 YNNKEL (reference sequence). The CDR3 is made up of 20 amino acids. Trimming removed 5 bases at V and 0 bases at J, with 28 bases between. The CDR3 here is CASSGPPLGQTWPMNTEAFF. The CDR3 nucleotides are TGTGCCAGCAGCGGTCCCCCCCTGGGTCAGACCTGGCCCATGAACACTGAAGCTTTCTTT.

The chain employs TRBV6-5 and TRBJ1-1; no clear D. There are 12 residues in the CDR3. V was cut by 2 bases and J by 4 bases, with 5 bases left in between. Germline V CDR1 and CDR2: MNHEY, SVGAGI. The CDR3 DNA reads TGTGCCAGCAGTTACGGCTTCACTGAAGCTTTCTTT. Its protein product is CASSYGFTEAFF.

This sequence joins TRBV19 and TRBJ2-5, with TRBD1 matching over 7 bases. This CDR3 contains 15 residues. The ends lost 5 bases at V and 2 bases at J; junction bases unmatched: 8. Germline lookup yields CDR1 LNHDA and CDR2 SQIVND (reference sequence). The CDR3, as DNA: TGTGCCAGTAGTGAGTTAGGGACAGATCAAGAGACCCAGTACTTC. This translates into CASSELGTDQETQYF.

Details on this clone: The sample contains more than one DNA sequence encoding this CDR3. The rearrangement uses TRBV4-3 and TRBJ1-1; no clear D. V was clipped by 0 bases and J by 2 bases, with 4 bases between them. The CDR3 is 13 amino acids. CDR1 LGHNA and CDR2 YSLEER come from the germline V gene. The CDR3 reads CASSQDRNTEAFF. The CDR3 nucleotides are TGCGCCAGCAGCCAAGATCGAAACACTGAAGCTTTCTTT.

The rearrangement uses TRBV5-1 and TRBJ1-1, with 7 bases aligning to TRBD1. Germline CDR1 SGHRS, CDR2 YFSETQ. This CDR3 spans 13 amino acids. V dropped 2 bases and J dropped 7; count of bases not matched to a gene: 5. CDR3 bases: TGCGCCAGCAGCTTTACGACAGGGAATGAAGCTTTCTTT. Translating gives CASSFTTGNEAFF. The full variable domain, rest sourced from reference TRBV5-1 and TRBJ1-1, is KAGVTQTPRYLIKTRGQQVTLSCSPISGHRSVSWYQQTPGQGLQFLFEYFSETQRNKGNFPGRFSGRQFSNSRSEMNVSTLELGDSALYLCASSFTTGNEAFFGQGTRLTVV.

The CDR3 here is CASSPYSPSLTGELFF. The CDR3 DNA reads as TGTGCCAGCTCACCATACAGTCCTTCGTTGACCGGGGAGCTGTTTTTT. The chain employs TRBV18 and TRBJ2-2, with D unclear. Trimming cost V 2 bases and J 5 bases, with 15 bases left between them. CDR3 length equals 16 residues. The germline CDR1 and CDR2 sequences are KGHSH and LQKENI.

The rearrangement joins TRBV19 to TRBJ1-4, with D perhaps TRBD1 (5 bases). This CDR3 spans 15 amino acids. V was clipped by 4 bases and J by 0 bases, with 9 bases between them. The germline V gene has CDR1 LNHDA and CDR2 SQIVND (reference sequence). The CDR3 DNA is TGTGCCAGTAGTAGTGGGGGTGCAACTAATGAAAAACTGTTTTTT. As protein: CASSSGGATNEKLFF. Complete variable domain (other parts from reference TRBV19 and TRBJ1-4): DGGITQSPKYLFRKEGQNVTLSCEQNLNHDAMYWYRQDPGQGLRLIYYSQIVNDFQKGDIAEGYSVSREKKESFPLTVTSAQKNPTAFYLCASSSGGATNEKLFFGSGTQLSVL.

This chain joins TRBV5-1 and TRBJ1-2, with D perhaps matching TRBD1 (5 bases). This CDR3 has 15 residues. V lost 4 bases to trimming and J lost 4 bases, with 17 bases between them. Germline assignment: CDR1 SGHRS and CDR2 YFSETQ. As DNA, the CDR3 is TGCGCCAGCAGCCCGGGCCGAGACAGACCCTATGGCTACACCTTC. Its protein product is CASSPGRDRPYGYTF.

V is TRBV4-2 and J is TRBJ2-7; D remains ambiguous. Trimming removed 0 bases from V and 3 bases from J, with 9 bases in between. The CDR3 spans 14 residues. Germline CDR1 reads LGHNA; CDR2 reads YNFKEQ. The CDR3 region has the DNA TGTGCCAGCAGCCAAGAGAAGTTATACTACGAGCAGTACTTC. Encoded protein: CASSQEKLYYEQYF.

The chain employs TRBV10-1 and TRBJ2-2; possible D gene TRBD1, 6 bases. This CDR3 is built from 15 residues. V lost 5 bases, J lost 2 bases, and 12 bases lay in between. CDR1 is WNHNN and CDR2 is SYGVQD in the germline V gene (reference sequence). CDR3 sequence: CASSRGQINTGELFF. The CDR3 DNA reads TGCGCCAGCAGTCGCGGACAGATAAACACCGGGGAGCTGTTTTTT.

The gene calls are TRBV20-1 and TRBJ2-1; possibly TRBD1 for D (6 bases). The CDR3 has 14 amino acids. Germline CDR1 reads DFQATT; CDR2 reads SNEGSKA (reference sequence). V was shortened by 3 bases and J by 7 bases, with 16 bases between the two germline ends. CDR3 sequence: CSASSAPRGNEQFF. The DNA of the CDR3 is TGCAGTGCTAGTTCGGCCCCAAGGGGGAATGAGCAGTTCTTC.

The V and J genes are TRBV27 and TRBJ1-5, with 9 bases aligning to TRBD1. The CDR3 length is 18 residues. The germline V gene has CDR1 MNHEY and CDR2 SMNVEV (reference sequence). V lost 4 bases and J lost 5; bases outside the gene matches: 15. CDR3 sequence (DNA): TGTGCCAGCAGTTCAGCCGAGGGTTCTGGGACAGGGTATCAGCCCCAGCATTTT. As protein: CASSSAEGSGTGYQPQHF.

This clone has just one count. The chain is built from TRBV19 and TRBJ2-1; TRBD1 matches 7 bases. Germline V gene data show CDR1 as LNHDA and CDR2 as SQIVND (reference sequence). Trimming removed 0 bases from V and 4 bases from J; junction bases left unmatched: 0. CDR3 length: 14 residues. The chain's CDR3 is CASSIDRGYNEQFF. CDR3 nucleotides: TGTGCCAGTAGTATAGACAGGGGGTACAATGAGCAGTTCTTC.

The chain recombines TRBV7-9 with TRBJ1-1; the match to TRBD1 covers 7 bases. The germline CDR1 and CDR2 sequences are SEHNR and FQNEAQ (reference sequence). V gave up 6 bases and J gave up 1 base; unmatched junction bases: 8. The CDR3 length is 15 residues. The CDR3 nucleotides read TGTGCCAGCAGGCTCCCTACAGGGGCGAACACTGAAGCTTTCTTT. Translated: CASRLPTGANTEAFF.

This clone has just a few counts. In DNA form, the CDR3 reads TGTGCCAGCAGTGAATACGGGGGCGGGGGCTACACCTTC. Its protein product is CASSEYGGGGYTF. V and J are TRBV6-1 and TRBJ1-2; tentative D call: TRBD1 (6 bases). The CDR3 consists of 13 residues. The germline V gene has CDR1 MNHNS and CDR2 SASEGT. Trimming shortened V by 2 bases and J by 8 bases, and 12 bases separated the two germline ends.

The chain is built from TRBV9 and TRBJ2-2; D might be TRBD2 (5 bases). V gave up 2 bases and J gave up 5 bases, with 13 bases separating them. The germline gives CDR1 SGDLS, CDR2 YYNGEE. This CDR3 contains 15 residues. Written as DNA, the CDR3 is TGTGCCAGCAGCGTGAGAGGGAGCCAAACCGGGGAGCTGTTTTTT. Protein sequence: CASSVRGSQTGELFF.

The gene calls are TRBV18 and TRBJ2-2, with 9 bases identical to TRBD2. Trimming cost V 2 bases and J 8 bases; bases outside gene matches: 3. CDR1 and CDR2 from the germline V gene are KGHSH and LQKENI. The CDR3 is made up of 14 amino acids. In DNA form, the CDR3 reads TGTGCCAGCTCACCATTAGCGGGAGCTGGGGAGCTGTTTTTT. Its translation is CASSPLAGAGELFF.

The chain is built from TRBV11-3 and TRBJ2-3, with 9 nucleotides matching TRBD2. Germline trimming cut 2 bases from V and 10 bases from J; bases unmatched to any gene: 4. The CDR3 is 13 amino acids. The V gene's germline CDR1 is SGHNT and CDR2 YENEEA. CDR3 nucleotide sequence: TGTGCCAGCAGCTTATGGGGGACTAGCTCGCAGTATTTT. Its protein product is CASSLWGTSSQYF.